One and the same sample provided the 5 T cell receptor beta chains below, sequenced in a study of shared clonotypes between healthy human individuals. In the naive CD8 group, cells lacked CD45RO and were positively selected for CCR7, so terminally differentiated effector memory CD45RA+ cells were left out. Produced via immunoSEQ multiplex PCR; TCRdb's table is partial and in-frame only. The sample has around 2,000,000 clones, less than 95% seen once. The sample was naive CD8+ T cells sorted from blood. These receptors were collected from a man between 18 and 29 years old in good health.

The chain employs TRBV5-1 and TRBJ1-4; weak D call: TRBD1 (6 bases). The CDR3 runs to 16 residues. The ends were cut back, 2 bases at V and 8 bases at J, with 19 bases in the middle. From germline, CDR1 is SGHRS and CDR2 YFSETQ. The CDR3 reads CASSFTGFGTDEKLFF. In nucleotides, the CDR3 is TGCGCCAGCAGCTTTACAGGGTTCGGGACGGACGAAAAACTGTTTTTT.

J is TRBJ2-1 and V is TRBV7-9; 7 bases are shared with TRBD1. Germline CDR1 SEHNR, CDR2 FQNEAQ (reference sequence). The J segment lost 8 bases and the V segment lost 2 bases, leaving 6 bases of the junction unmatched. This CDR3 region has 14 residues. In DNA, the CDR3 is TGTGCCAGCAGCTTAACTACGCAGGGGGATGAGCAGTTCTTC. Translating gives CASSLTTQGDEQFF.

As DNA, the CDR3 is TGTGCCAGCAGCACCCACACCGGGACAGGGAGGACAGATACGCAGTATTTT. This codes for CASSTHTGTGRTDTQYF. The chain employs TRBV11-2 and TRBJ2-3, with 9 positions matching TRBD1. J was trimmed by 3 bases and V by 5 bases; bases with no gene match: 12. The CDR3 has 17 amino acids. CDR1 and CDR2 from the germline V gene are SGHAT and FQNNGV. The entire variable domain, with the rest obtained from reference TRBV11-2 and TRBJ2-3, is as follows: EAGVAQSPRYKIIEKRQSVAFWCNPISGHATLYWYQQILGQGPKLLIQFQNNGVVDDSQLPKDRFSAERLKGVDSTLKIQPAKLEDSAVYLCASSTHTGTGRTDTQYFGPGTRLTVL.

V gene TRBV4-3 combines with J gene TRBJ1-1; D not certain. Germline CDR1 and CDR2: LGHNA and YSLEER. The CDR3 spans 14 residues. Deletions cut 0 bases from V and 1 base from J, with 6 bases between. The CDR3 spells CASSQERENTEAFF. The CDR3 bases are TGCGCCAGCAGCCAAGAACGAGAGAACACTGAAGCTTTCTTT.

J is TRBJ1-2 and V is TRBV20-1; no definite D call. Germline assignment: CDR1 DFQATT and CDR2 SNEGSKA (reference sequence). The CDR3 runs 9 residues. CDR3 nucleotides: TGCAGCTTGAACTATGGCTACACCTTC. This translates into CSLNYGYTF.